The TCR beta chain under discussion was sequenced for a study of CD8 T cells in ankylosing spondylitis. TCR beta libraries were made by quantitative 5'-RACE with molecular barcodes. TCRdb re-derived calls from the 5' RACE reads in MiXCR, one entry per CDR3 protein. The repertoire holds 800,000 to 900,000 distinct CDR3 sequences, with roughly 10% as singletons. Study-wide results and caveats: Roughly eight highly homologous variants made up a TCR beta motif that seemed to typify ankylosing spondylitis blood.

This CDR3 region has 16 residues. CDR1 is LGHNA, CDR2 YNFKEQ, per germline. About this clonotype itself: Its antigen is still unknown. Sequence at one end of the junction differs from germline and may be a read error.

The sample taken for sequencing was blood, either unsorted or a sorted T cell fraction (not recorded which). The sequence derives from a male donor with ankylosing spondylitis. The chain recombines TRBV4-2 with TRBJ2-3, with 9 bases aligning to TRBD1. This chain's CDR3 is CARSQGQGGGTDTQYF. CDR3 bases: TGTGCCCGCAGCCAGGGACAGGGTGGGGGCACAGATACGCAGTATTTT.